This TCR beta chain was recorded in a study of blood T cell repertoires in COVID-19. Germline V lookup: CDR1 MDHEN, CDR2 SYDVKM. V lost 6 bases and J lost 1, with 15 bases in between. The CDR3 is 15 amino acids. Original processing methods: Reference gene primer amplification gave nucleated cell count estimates. The repertoire was sequenced with immunoSEQ multiplex PCR; TCRdb's copy has only in-frame clones and lacks some. From that table come the V and J calls and clone size; the DNA was used to work out D and trimming. The sample comprises roughly 140,000 clones, approximately 90% of which are singletons, and more than 1% rests with the top ten. All enrollees were about 18 to 100 years old and from under 25 US areas. Clinical histories supplied by participants themselves formed the basis of cohort assignment.

The receptor was derived from a woman aged 25-40 years with acute COVID-19. Sequencing was carried out using PBMCs or T cells enriched from blood (not recorded which). The rearrangement links TRBV28 to TRBJ1-1; the D gene is possibly TRBD1 (6 bases). CDR3 in DNA: TGTGCCAGCAGAGGAGGACAGATGCAGAACACTGAAGCTTTCTTT. Translated: CASRGGQMQNTEAFF.